The subject of this entry is one T cell receptor (beta chain). The CDR3 runs to 15 residues. Germline V gene lookup returns CDR1 SGHRS and CDR2 YFSETQ. The V end lost 4 bases, the J end lost 2 bases, and 16 bases lay between the germline ends. CAS ≥3, NOSPECS ≥4, moderate-to-severe activity and duration under 3 months marked donors with ophthalmopathy. Researchers turned away patients with other autoimmune diseases, uncontrolled infections, pregnancy or lactation. This record belongs to a study of Graves' ophthalmopathy and Graves' hyperthyroidism. Transcripts of RNA were the source for amplifying TCR beta CDR3 regions. A first-round RT-PCR used HTBI primers, followed by a second-round multiplex PCR. In TCRdb, the multiplex PCR reads were re-called with MiXCR into one record per CDR3 protein. The repertoire holds 600,000 to 700,000 distinct CDR3 sequences, more than 40% seen once, with around 3% in the top ten.

The gene calls are TRBV5-1 and TRBJ2-7; D is perhaps TRBD1 (5 bases). The receptor was isolated from an adult man with Graves' ophthalmopathy. The sequencing sample was made of peripheral blood. The CDR3 spells CASSTSGIMAYEQYF. The CDR3, as DNA: TGCGCCAGCAGCACATCAGGGATAATGGCCTACGAGCAGTACTTC.